These 15 T cell receptor beta chains share one sample of origin, sequenced in a study of shared clonotypes between healthy human individuals. Only in-frame clones appear in the TCRdb table, and some are missing; sequencing was by immunoSEQ multiplex PCR. Of approximately 470,000 clones listed, approximately 82% are singletons. The sample comprised PBMCs. The receptors come from a woman between 40 and 50 years old in good health. Some clones in this sample may be carry-over from other donors' samples.

This chain links TRBV29-1 with TRBJ2-5; perhaps TRBD2 as D (6 bases). The CDR3 covers 11 residues. CDR1 SQVTM and CDR2 ANQGSEA come from the germline V gene. The V gene lost 4 bases and the J gene lost 5 bases, with 8 bases spanning the gap. The CDR3 DNA follows: TGCAGCGTTGGCCGGGGGGAGACCCAGTACTTC. It specifies CSVGRGETQYF.

For this clone: The germline gene is not matched at one end of the junction; a read error may be the cause. This sequence joins TRBV7-6 and TRBJ2-1; no firm D call. CDR3 length: 15 amino acids. Germline V gene lookup returns CDR1 SGHVS and CDR2 FNYEAQ. The CDR3 reads CASSLALHSNNEQFF. The CDR3 nucleotides are TGTGCCAGCAGCTTAGCGCTCCACTCCAACAATGAGCAGTTCTTC.

The rearrangement uses TRBV5-4 and TRBJ2-1; D unclear. The CDR3 runs to 13 residues. Germline V lookup: CDR1 SGHNT, CDR2 YYREEE (reference sequence). Trimming left V 2 bases short and J 6 bases short, with 9 bases between. The CDR3 spells CASSLDDSNEQFF. CDR3 nucleotide sequence: TGTGCCAGCAGCTTAGATGATTCCAATGAGCAGTTCTTC.

A remark on this clone: Other DNA sequences from this sample encode an identical CDR3 as well. This chain links TRBV4-3 with TRBJ1-4, with D possibly matching TRBD1 (6 bases). CDR3 length: 15 amino acids. Trimming removed 0 bases at V and 3 bases at J, with 8 bases between. CDR1 LGHNA and CDR2 YSLEER come from the germline V gene. The CDR3 DNA is TGCGCCAGCAGCCAAGAGGGGGCAGCTAATGAAAAACTGTTTTTT. Amino acid sequence: CASSQEGAANEKLFF.

The chain carries TRBV5-1 and TRBJ2-3; D is perhaps TRBD1 (6 bases). V lost 6 bases and J 5 bases, leaving 16 bases between the germline ends. This CDR3 has 14 amino acids. Germline CDR1 and CDR2: SGHRS and YFSETQ. This CDR3 reads CASTRSGAQDTQYF. Written as DNA, the CDR3 is TGCGCCAGCACCCGGTCAGGGGCACAAGATACGCAGTATTTT.

V is TRBV5-1 and J is TRBJ2-7, with TRBD1 as a possible D gene (6 bases). The CDR3 totals 13 residues. The V gene's germline CDR1 is SGHRS and CDR2 YFSETQ. V lost 1 base to trimming and J lost 6 bases, with 11 bases between them. CDR3 protein: CASSLKTGSEQYF. In DNA form, the CDR3 reads TGCGCCAGCAGCTTGAAAACAGGGAGCGAGCAGTACTTC.

Here the CDR3 DNA reads TGTGCCAGTAGTATTCGAGGACTAGCGGTTACGGAAGAGACCCAGTACTTC. It translates to CASSIRGLAVTEETQYF. The chain uses TRBV19 and TRBJ2-5; 10 nucleotides agree with TRBD2. Germline V gene lookup returns CDR1 LNHDA and CDR2 SQIVND (reference sequence). V trimming: 3 bases; J trimming: 3 bases; junction bases outside the gene matches: 10. The CDR3 has 17 residues.

V usage is TRBV30 and J usage is TRBJ2-7; D is unresolved. Germline lookup yields CDR1 GTSNPN and CDR2 SVGIG (reference sequence). The CDR3 is 14 amino acids. V lost 1 base, J lost 3 bases, and 13 bases lay in between. The CDR3 protein is CAWSGVLSLYEQYF. CDR3 sequence (DNA): TGTGCCTGGAGTGGGGTTTTGTCCCTCTACGAGCAGTACTTC.

V usage is TRBV21-1 and J usage is TRBJ2-3; TRBD2, as called in the table, went unchecked against the DNA. TRBV21-1 counts as a pseudogene. The CDR3 spans 17 residues. DNA for the CDR3: TGTGCCAGCAGCAAAGGTAGCGCGGGAGGAGAGAGAGATACGCAGTATTTT. Protein product: CASSKGSAGGERDTQYF.

The chain employs TRBV5-6 and TRBJ2-7; unclear D gene. The CDR3 is 15 amino acids. Germline assignment: CDR1 SGHDT and CDR2 YYEEEE. Trimming took 4 bases from V and 0 from J, leaving 14 bases between them. CDR3 nucleotides: TGTGCCAGCAGCGAGGTAAGGACGAGCTCCTACGAGCAGTACTTC. Encoded protein: CASSEVRTSSYEQYF. Variable domain in full (rest from reference TRBV5-6 and TRBJ2-7): DAGVTQSPTHLIKTRGQQVTLRCSPKSGHDTVSWYQQALGQGPQFIFQYYEEEERQRGNFPDRFSGHQFPNYSSELNVNALLLGDSALYLCASSEVRTSSYEQYFGPGTRLTVT.

V gene TRBV2 combines with J gene TRBJ2-1, with 11 bases that match TRBD2. Germline V lookup: CDR1 SNHLY, CDR2 FYNNEI. The CDR3 is made up of 15 amino acids. Unmatched junction bases numbered 5, after V lost 6 bases and J lost 4 bases. CDR3 DNA sequence: TGTGCCAGCAGCGCTACTAGCGGGAGTTACAATGAGCAGTTCTTC. Its translation is CASSATSGSYNEQFF.

The rearrangement links TRBV5-1 to TRBJ1-2; a possible D gene is TRBD1 (5 bases). CDR1 and CDR2 (germline): SGHRS, YFSETQ. The CDR3 covers 14 residues. V lost 0 bases and J 3 bases, leaving 9 bases between the germline ends. The CDR3 spells CASSLAQEDYGYTF. The CDR3 bases are TGCGCCAGCAGCTTGGCACAGGAGGACTATGGCTACACCTTC.

The rearrangement uses TRBV6-1 and TRBJ2-1; perhaps TRBD1 as D (5 bases). V was pared by 8 bases and J by 11 bases, with 13 bases between. The germline V gene encodes CDR1 MNHNS and CDR2 SASEGT. There are 11 residues in the CDR3. CDR3 in DNA: TGTGCCAGCTACCGACAGCCACAGCAGTTCTTC. Protein sequence: CASYRQPQQFF.

The gene calls are TRBV28 and TRBJ2-2, with D tentatively TRBD1 or TRBD2 (6 bases each). Looked up from germline, CDR1 is MDHEN and CDR2 is SYDVKM. V lost 6 bases, J lost 2 bases, and 10 bases lay in between. The CDR3 length is 14 residues. The CDR3 DNA reads as TGTGCCAGCAGGGCGGGACAAAACACCGGGGAGCTGTTTTTT. Translation gives CASRAGQNTGELFF.

V gene TRBV7-2 combines with J gene TRBJ2-3; 10 bases are a match to TRBD1. J gave up 2 bases and V 10 bases, and 6 bases lay outside the gene matches. Germline loops: CDR1 SGHTA, CDR2 FQGNSA. The CDR3 totals 14 residues. The CDR3, as DNA: TGTGCCACCCTCGACAGGGGGCCCACAGATACGCAGTATTTT. Translated: CATLDRGPTDTQYF.